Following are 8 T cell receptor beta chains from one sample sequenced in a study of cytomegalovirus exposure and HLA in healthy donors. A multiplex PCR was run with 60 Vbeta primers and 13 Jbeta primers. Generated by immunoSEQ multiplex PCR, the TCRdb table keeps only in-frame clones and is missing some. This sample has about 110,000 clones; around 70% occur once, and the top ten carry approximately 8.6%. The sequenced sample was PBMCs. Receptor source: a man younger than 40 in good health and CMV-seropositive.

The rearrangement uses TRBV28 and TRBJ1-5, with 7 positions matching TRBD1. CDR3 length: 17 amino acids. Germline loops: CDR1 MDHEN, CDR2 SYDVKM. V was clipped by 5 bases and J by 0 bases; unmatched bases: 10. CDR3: CASSNRGPRDSNQPQHF. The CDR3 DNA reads TGTGCCAGCAGTAACAGGGGACCCAGGGATAGCAATCAGCCCCAGCATTTT.

The CDR3 DNA reads TGTGCCAGCAGTTACGGACAGGCCGGGGAAGATACGCAGTATTTT. Residues: CASSYGQAGEDTQYF. The genes are TRBV6-5 and TRBJ2-3, with 7 positions matching TRBD1. Germline CDR1 MNHEY, CDR2 SVGAGI. This CDR3 region has 15 residues. Trimming cost V 2 bases and J 5 bases; bases outside gene matches: 7.

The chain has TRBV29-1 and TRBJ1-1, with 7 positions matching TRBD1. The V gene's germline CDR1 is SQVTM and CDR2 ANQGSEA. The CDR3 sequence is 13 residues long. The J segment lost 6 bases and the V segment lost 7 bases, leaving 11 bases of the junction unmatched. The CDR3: CSGTQGFRAEAFF. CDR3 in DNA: TGCAGCGGGACACAGGGGTTCAGGGCTGAAGCTTTCTTT. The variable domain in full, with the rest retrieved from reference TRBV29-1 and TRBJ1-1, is SAVISQKPSRDICQRGTSLTIQCQVDSQVTMMFWYRQQPGQSLTLIATANQGSEATYESGFVIDKFPISRPNLTFSTLTVSNMSPEDSSIYLCSGTQGFRAEAFFGQGTRLTVV.

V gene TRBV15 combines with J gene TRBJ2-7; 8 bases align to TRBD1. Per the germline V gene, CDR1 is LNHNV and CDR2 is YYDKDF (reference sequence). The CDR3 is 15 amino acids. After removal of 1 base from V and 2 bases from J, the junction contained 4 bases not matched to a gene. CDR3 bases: TGTGCCACCAGCAGAGCTCTACAGGGGGCCTACGAGCAGTACGTC. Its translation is CATSRALQGAYEQYV.

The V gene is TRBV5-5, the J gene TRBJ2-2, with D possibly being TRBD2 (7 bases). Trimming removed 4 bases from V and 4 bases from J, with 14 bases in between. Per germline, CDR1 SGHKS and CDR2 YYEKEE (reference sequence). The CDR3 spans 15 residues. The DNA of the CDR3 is TGTGCCAGCAGCCAGGGGACTACCGCCACCGGGGAGCTGTTTTTT. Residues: CASSQGTTATGELFF.

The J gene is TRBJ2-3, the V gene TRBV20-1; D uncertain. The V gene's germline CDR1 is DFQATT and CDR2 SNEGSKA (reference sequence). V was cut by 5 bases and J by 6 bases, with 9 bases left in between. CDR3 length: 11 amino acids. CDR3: CSASPRDTQYF. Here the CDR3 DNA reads TGCAGTGCTTCCCCTAGGGATACGCAGTATTTT.

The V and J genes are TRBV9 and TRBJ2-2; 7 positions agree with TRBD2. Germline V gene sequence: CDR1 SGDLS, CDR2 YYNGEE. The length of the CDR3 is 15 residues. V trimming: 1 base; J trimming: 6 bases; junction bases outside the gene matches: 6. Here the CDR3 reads CASSVTGGSAGELFF. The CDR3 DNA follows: TGTGCCAGCAGCGTAACCGGGGGGTCGGCCGGGGAGCTGTTTTTT.

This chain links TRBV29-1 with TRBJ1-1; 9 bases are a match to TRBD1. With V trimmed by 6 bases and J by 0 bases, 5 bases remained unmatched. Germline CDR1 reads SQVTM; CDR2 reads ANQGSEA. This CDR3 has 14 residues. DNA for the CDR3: TGCAGCGTAGTTAACAGGGGGCTGAACACTGAAGCTTTCTTT. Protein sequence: CSVVNRGLNTEAFF.